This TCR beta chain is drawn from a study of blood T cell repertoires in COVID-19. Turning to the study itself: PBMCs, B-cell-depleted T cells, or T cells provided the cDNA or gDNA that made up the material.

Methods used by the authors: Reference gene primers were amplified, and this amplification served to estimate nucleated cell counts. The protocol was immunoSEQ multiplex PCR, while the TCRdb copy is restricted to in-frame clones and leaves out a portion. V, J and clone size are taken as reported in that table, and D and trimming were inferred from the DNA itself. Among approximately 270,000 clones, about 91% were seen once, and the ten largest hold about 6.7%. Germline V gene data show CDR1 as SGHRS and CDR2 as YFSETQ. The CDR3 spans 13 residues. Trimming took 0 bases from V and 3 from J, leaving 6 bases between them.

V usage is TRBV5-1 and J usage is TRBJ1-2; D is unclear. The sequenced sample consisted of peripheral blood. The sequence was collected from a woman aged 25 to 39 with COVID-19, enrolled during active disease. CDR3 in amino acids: CASSLDTHYGYTF. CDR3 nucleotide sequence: TGCGCCAGCAGCTTGGACACGCACTATGGCTACACCTTC.